The 13 T cell receptor beta chains below come from one sample, sequenced in a study of vaccination and CD4 T cells after COVID-19. Once obtained from cultured CD4+ T cells, the DNA was sequenced using the Oncomine TCR Beta short-read assay. MiXCR, applied by TCRdb to the PCR reads, yields one record per CDR3 protein. The table lists around 19,000 distinct CDR3 sequences, 60% of them singletons, with 11% in the top ten. As for treatment: approximately 9-day PBMC culture with coronavirus spike peptide pools or control peptides (ViraFEST assay). Their specific antigens are unknown. Specimen: CD4+ T cells from blood, cultured in vitro. All receptors come from a human donor who had recovered from COVID-19.

This chain uses TRBV5-5 with TRBJ1-5; D ambiguous. Germline V CDR1 and CDR2: SGHKS, YYEKEE (reference sequence). The CDR3 runs to 15 residues. Deletions cut 0 bases from V and 4 bases from J, with 11 bases between. The CDR3 sequence is CASSLGIPLNQPQHF. CDR3 coding DNA: TGTGCCAGCAGCTTGGGAATTCCATTGAATCAGCCCCAGCATTTT.

CDR3 coding DNA: TGTGCCAGCAGTTCGTTCCTCCTCGGGACAGCTTCTTATCAGCCCCAGCATTTT. Its protein product is CASSSFLLGTASYQPQHF. The chain recombines TRBV12-3 or TRBV12-4 with TRBJ1-5, with 7 positions matching TRBD1. V lost 4 bases to trimming and J lost 5 bases; unmatched junction nucleotides: 17. CDR3 size: 18 residues.

The chain employs TRBV20-1 and TRBJ2-5, with D possibly being TRBD2 (6 bases). This CDR3 has 14 amino acids. Germline values: CDR1 DFQATT, CDR2 SNEGSKA (reference sequence). V lost 0 bases to trimming and J lost 1 base, with 9 bases between them. CDR3 in amino acids: CSARDRRGQETQYF. DNA of the CDR3: TGCAGTGCTAGAGATCGGCGGGGCCAAGAGACCCAGTACTTC.

The chain couples TRBV11-3 to TRBJ2-1; TRBD1 aligns across 12 bases. J was trimmed by 9 bases and V by 3 bases; bases with no gene match: 12. Germline values: CDR1 SGHNT, CDR2 YENEEA. CDR3 length: 17 amino acids. CDR3 protein: CASSFSGQRDRGLEQFF. In DNA, the CDR3 is TGTGCCAGCAGCTTTAGCGGGCAACGGGACAGGGGGCTTGAGCAGTTCTTC. Full variable domain (outside the CDR3, taken from reference TRBV11-3 and TRBJ2-1): EAGVVQSPRYKIIEKKQPVAFWCNPISGHNTLYWYLQNLGQGPELLIRYENEEAVDDSQLPKDRFSAERLKGVDSTLKIQPAELGDSAVYLCASSFSGQRDRGLEQFFGPGTRLTVL.

The chain recombines TRBV9 with TRBJ2-1; D not resolved. This CDR3 region has 11 residues. The germline CDR1 and CDR2 sequences are SGDLS and YYNGEE. V was clipped by 0 bases and J by 9 bases, with 4 bases between them. The CDR3 loop reads CASSVDGEQFF. The CDR3 DNA reads as TGTGCCAGCAGCGTAGACGGTGAGCAGTTCTTC.

The chain links TRBV6-1 to TRBJ2-7; 7 nucleotides line up with TRBD2. The length of the CDR3 is 14 residues. Germline loops: CDR1 MNHNS, CDR2 SASEGT. The V and J ends lost 8 bases and 4 bases, in that order; junction bases with no gene match: 11. The CDR3 loop is CASEMMGGGYEQYF. The CDR3 DNA reads as TGTGCCAGCGAAATGATGGGGGGGGGATACGAGCAGTACTTC.

This chain links TRBV30 with TRBJ1-1; the D gene is possibly TRBD1 (6 bases). Germline V lookup: CDR1 GTSNPN, CDR2 SVGIG (reference sequence). The V and J ends lost 4 bases and 0 bases respectively, with 24 bases between them. The CDR3 extends over 18 amino acids. CDR3 coding DNA: TGTGCCTGGACCCCCACTCGACAGGTTGGGATGGTGAACACTGAAGCTTTCTTT. This encodes CAWTPTRQVGMVNTEAFF. The variable domain in full, completed from reference TRBV30 and TRBJ1-1, reads SQTIHQWPATLVQPVGSPLSLECTVEGTSNPNLYWYRQAAGRGLQLLFYSVGIGQISSEVPQNLSASRPQDRQFILSSKKLLLSDSGFYLCAWTPTRQVGMVNTEAFFGQGTRLTVV.

This clonotype appeared a few times. V is TRBV15 and J is TRBJ1-1, with D possibly TRBD1 on 5 matching bases. Trimming took off 0 bases at V and 5 bases at J, with 10 bases between the two ends. Germline V gives CDR1 LNHNV, CDR2 YYDKDF (reference sequence). The CDR3 totals 14 residues. The CDR3 nucleotides read TGTGCCACCAGCAGAGATGCAGGGACGACTGAAGCTTTCTTT. Its protein product is CATSRDAGTTEAFF.

This rearrangement joins TRBV2 to TRBJ2-3; D might be TRBD1 or TRBD2, each matching 5 bases. In germline, CDR1 is SNHLY, CDR2 FYNNEI. The CDR3 contains 14 residues. Trimming stripped 4 bases from V and 1 base from J, with 9 bases between. The CDR3 spells CASSGGSGTDTQYF. Written as DNA, the CDR3 is TGTGCCAGCAGTGGGGGGTCGGGCACAGATACGCAGTATTTT.

The chain uses TRBV10-3 and TRBJ2-7; D is undetermined. Germline V lookup: CDR1 ENHRY, CDR2 SYGVKD. The V gene lost 5 bases and the J gene lost 3 bases, with 8 bases spanning the gap. The CDR3 spans 12 residues. The chain's CDR3 is CAISLRNYEQYF. DNA of the CDR3: TGTGCCATCAGTTTGCGGAACTACGAGCAGTACTTC.

V usage is TRBV10-3 and J usage is TRBJ2-2; D uncertain. The length of the CDR3 is 11 residues. Germline loops: CDR1 ENHRY, CDR2 SYGVKD. V was clipped by 5 bases and J by 2 bases, with 0 bases between them. The DNA of the CDR3 is TGTGCCATCAGTAACACCGGGGAGCTGTTTTTT. Its protein is CAISNTGELFF.

This clonotype was seen just once. This chain joins TRBV21-1 and TRBJ2-3; TRBD2 reflects the table's D call only, with no check against the DNA. TRBV21-1 is described as a pseudogene. This CDR3 region has 14 residues. DNA for the CDR3: TGTGCCAGCAGCAAGGACTGCAAAGGGGATACGCAGTATTTT. It encodes CASSKDCKGDTQYF.

J is TRBJ2-7 and V is TRBV6-1; D may match TRBD1 or TRBD2 (5 bases each). The germline gives CDR1 MNHNS, CDR2 SASEGT. V lost 6 bases and J lost 2, with 14 bases in between. CDR3 length equals 14 residues. CDR3 DNA sequence: TGTGCCAGCAGGCCAACCGGGGCCCCCTACGAGCAGTACTTC. This sequence encodes CASRPTGAPYEQYF.